The 17 T cell receptor beta chains reported below all come from one sample, sequenced in a study of blood T cell repertoires in COVID-19. Only in-frame clones appear in the TCRdb table, and some are missing; sequencing was by immunoSEQ multiplex PCR. Of around 99,000 clones in the sample, roughly 80% were seen once. The sample comprised peripheral blood. Source of these receptors: a human donor in a cohort sampled during active or convalescent COVID-19.

The CDR3 nucleotides read TGTGCCAGCAGTTATCCTGTATTAGGACTAGCGGGGGGGAGCCGCACAGATACGCAGTATTTT. Amino acid sequence: CASSYPVLGLAGGSRTDTQYF. The chain uses TRBV6-2 or TRBV6-3 and TRBJ2-3; 15 nucleotides align to TRBD2. The V gene end was trimmed by 3 bases and the J gene end by 1 base; junction bases not matched to a gene: 14. CDR3 length: 21 residues. CDR1 MNHEY and CDR2 SVGEGT come from the germline V gene.

This rearrangement joins TRBV5-1 to TRBJ1-1; 10 bases match TRBD1. Trimming cost V 0 bases and J 4 bases; bases outside gene matches: 3. Germline loops: CDR1 SGHRS, CDR2 YFSETQ. CDR3 size: 15 residues. The CDR3 bases are TGCGCCAGCAGCTTGGAGGGACAGGGGAGCACTGAAGCTTTCTTT. Translated, it gives CASSLEGQGSTEAFF.

The V and J genes are TRBV6-4 and TRBJ2-7; D possibly corresponds to TRBD1 (5 bases). CDR3 size: 14 residues. Germline lookup yields CDR1 MRHNA and CDR2 SNTAGT. Trimming took off 5 bases at V and 5 bases at J, with 16 bases between the two ends. CDR3 residues: CASSFDSTSHEQYF. CDR3 nucleotide sequence: TGTGCCAGCAGTTTCGACAGCACATCCCACGAGCAGTACTTC.

J is TRBJ2-3 and V is TRBV24-1; weak D call: TRBD2 (6 bases). Per germline, CDR1 KGHDR and CDR2 SFDVKD. V was trimmed by 1 base and J by 2 bases, leaving 12 bases between them. The CDR3 loop spans 16 amino acids. CDR3 sequence: CATSDLGGTLTDTQYF. For the CDR3, the DNA is TGTGCCACCAGTGATTTAGGCGGGACTCTCACAGATACGCAGTATTTT.

The chain couples TRBV19 to TRBJ2-7; TRBD1 aligns across 8 bases. The CDR3 extends over 14 amino acids. J lost 2 bases, V lost 3 bases, and 3 bases had no gene match. Germline CDR1 reads LNHDA; CDR2 reads SQIVND (reference sequence). CDR3 sequence (DNA): TGTGCCAGTAGTATCAAGACAGGGGCCTACGAGCAGTACTTC. Protein product: CASSIKTGAYEQYF.

The chain employs TRBV29-1 and TRBJ1-4; D is perhaps TRBD1 (6 bases). The CDR3 consists of 15 residues. Trimming removed 4 bases from V and 1 base from J, with 13 bases in between. Germline CDR1 is SQVTM and CDR2 is ANQGSEA. The CDR3: CSVVMGAVTNEKLFF. CDR3 nucleotide sequence: TGCAGCGTTGTGATGGGGGCAGTAACTAATGAAAAACTGTTTTTT.

This chain links TRBV3-1 (or the pseudogene TRBV3-2) with TRBJ1-3; 7 bases agree with TRBD1. CDR3 size: 15 residues. The germline V gene has CDR1 LGHDT and CDR2 YNNKEL (reference sequence). V lost 4 bases, J lost 0 bases, and 3 bases stayed unmatched. CDR3 protein: CASSPDRDSGNTIYF. The CDR3 DNA reads as TGTGCCAGCAGCCCCGACAGGGACTCTGGAAACACCATATATTTT.

The chain links TRBV2 to TRBJ1-6, with TRBD1 matching over 8 bases. Looked up from germline, CDR1 is SNHLY and CDR2 is FYNNEI. The CDR3 spans 15 residues. The ends lost 5 bases at V and 14 bases at J; junction bases unmatched: 14. CDR3 sequence (DNA): TGTGCCAGCAGTACCCCGGACAGGGACCCTTGGACCCTCCACTTT. Protein sequence: CASSTPDRDPWTLHF.

The V and J genes are TRBV2 and TRBJ1-6; TRBD1 matches at 9 bases. The CDR3 loop spans 14 amino acids. CDR1 SNHLY and CDR2 FYNNEI come from the germline V gene. V dropped 4 bases and J dropped 7; count of bases not matched to a gene: 2. CDR3: CASSGGTGNSPLHF. Here the CDR3 DNA reads TGTGCCAGCAGTGGCGGGACAGGGAATTCACCCCTCCACTTT.

This clone has only a few counts. This rearrangement joins TRBV18 to TRBJ2-1, with D possibly matching TRBD2 (7 bases). This CDR3 spans 18 amino acids. V was shortened by 0 bases and J by 3 bases, with 18 bases between the two germline ends. Germline-derived CDR1 and CDR2 are KGHSH and LQKENI. CDR3: CASSPPGLGGGGYNEQFF. CDR3 coding DNA: TGTGCCAGCTCACCACCGGGGTTGGGCGGGGGCGGCTACAATGAGCAGTTCTTC.

This clone came up a few times. V usage is TRBV5-1 and J usage is TRBJ1-2; the D is unclear. Per germline, CDR1 SGHRS and CDR2 YFSETQ. The CDR3 is made up of 15 amino acids. The germline V and J ends were trimmed by 0 bases and 6 bases, with 15 bases remaining between them. CDR3 region: CASSLVAGPRDGYTF. The DNA for the CDR3 is TGCGCCAGCAGCTTGGTTGCAGGTCCAAGAGATGGCTACACCTTC.

This clone was picked up a small number of times. This sequence joins TRBV3-1 (or the pseudogene TRBV3-2) and TRBJ1-6; D unclear. There are 17 residues in the CDR3. Trimming took 4 bases from V and 0 from J, leaving 13 bases between them. Germline loops: CDR1 LGHDT, CDR2 YNNKEL (reference sequence). The CDR3 protein is CASSPSLGSSYNSPLHF. The CDR3 DNA follows: TGTGCCAGCAGCCCTAGCTTGGGGAGCTCCTATAATTCACCCCTCCACTTT.

The chain links TRBV11-2 to TRBJ2-7; D is ambiguous. The CDR3 is 12 amino acids. Trimming stripped 4 bases from V and 5 bases from J, with 9 bases between. CDR1 and CDR2 (germline): SGHAT, FQNNGV. The CDR3 loop is CASSSQRNEQYF. DNA of the CDR3: TGTGCCAGCAGCTCCCAGAGGAACGAGCAGTACTTC.

The rearrangement joins TRBV6-2 or TRBV6-3 to TRBJ1-5; maybe TRBD1 (6 bases). The CDR3 covers 16 residues. Trimming cost V 2 bases and J 6 bases, with 17 bases left between them. Germline CDR1 is MNHEY and CDR2 is SVGEGT. Written as DNA, the CDR3 is TGTGCCAGCAGTTACGAGAGAGGGGGAAGGGGTCAGCCCCAGCATTTT. Residues: CASSYERGGRGQPQHF.

This chain's CDR3 is CASSSGLAGGYNEQFF. The CDR3 DNA is TGTGCCAGCAGCTCGGGACTAGCGGGGGGCTACAATGAGCAGTTCTTC. The V and J genes are TRBV7-6 and TRBJ2-1, with 15 bases that match TRBD2. Germline V gene sequence: CDR1 SGHVS, CDR2 FNYEAQ. This CDR3 is 16 amino acids long. The J segment lost 3 bases and the V segment lost 4 bases, leaving 1 base of the junction unmatched.

The chain has TRBV19 and TRBJ1-2; a weak D match, TRBD1 (5 bases). V lost 5 bases and J 10 bases, leaving 17 bases between the germline ends. The germline CDR1 and CDR2 sequences are LNHDA and SQIVND (reference sequence). This CDR3 region has 13 residues. The CDR3 bases are TGTGCCAGTAGTTTCAGGGTCCAAGGAGACTACACCTTC. Its translation: CASSFRVQGDYTF.

This clone was seen a handful of times. The chain employs TRBV6-6 and TRBJ1-4; 7 nucleotides match TRBD1. V shed 0 bases, J shed 5 bases, and the junction held 6 bases outside the gene matches. Germline V gene sequence: CDR1 MNHNY, CDR2 SVGAGI (reference sequence). The CDR3 is made up of 16 amino acids. Here the CDR3 reads CASSYSTTGRNEKLFF. The CDR3 nucleotides read TGTGCCAGCAGTTACTCGACGACAGGGCGCAATGAAAAACTGTTTTTT.